This TCR beta chain was identified during a study of vaccination effects on CD4 cells after COVID-19. Looking at the study overall: Two doses of BNT162b2 or mRNA-1273 vaccine were administered to participants. General study results and limits: Early post-infection timepoints were missing from the study, which also had few convalescent patients. After vaccination, at late timepoints, clones induced by infection and by vaccine contracted markedly.

Measured with immunoSEQ multiplex PCR; TCRdb has only the in-frame clones, and not every one. Of under 70,000 clones listed, 60% to 80% were seen once; the top ten hold 3% to 4%. CD4+ T cells specific for antigen were expanded with viral peptide pools by the ViraFEST assay before sequencing. CD4+ T cell isolation took place after nine to eleven days of culture. Previously uninfected by SARS-CoV-2, the vaccine recipients also showed negative nucleocapsid antibodies. The researchers cultured fewer than 2.5 million PBMC per well with 9.5 to 10 IU/ml IL-2 and roughly 10 ug/ml peptides. Note on this clone: Its antigen is not known.

The receptor was derived from a human donor who received a COVID-19 vaccine. The sample consisted of CD4+ T cells from PBMCs cultured with HCoV-OC43 spike peptides, taken before COVID-19 vaccination. Subset: HCoV-OC43 spike overlapping peptide pool stimulation.

CDR3 region: CASSSVVEKLFF. The CDR3, as DNA: TGTGCCAGCAGCTCCGTCGTTGAAAAACTGTTTTTT. The genes are TRBV7-9 and TRBJ1-4; D unclear. V lost 4 bases, J lost 7 bases, and 7 bases lay in between. This CDR3 has 12 amino acids. The germline CDR1 and CDR2 sequences are SEHNR and FQNEAQ (reference sequence).